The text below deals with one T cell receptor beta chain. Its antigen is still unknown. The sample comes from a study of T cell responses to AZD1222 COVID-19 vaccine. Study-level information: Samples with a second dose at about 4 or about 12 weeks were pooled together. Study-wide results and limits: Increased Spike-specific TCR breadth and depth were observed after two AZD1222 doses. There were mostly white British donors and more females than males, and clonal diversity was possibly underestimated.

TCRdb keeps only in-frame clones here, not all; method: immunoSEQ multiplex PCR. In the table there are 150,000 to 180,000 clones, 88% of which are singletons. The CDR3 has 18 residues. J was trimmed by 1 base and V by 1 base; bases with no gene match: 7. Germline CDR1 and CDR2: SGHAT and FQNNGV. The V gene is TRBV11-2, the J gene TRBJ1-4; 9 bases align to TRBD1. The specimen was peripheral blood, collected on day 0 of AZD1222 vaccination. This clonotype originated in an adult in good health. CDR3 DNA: TGTGCCAGCAGCTTAGGGAAACACAGGGGGCGAACTAATGAAAAACTGTTTTTT. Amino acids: CASSLGKHRGRTNEKLFF.